This TCR beta chain was recorded in a study of cytomegalovirus exposure and HLA in healthy donors (dated by TCRdb to about 2017). Study-level background: According to an earlier analysis of a few hundred of the donors, about 179 million T cells yielded 117 million unique TCR beta sequences and around 280 Gb of sequence data. Roughly 310 gigabases of sequencing data and tens of millions of unique TCR sequences were included in an early release covering about 600 HLA-typed donors. Of the approximately 400 genotyped donors, 65% to 90% were placed in the genetic ancestry cluster associated with self-reported Caucasian donors. The aim of the study was to test whether cataloging public T cell receptors could identify signatures of past pathogen exposure. The study used immunosequencing to profile the T cell repertoires of 600 to 850 subjects and linked those repertoires to cytomegalovirus serostatus. In addition to the first cohort of 666 subjects, a separate validation cohort of around 110 different subjects was used. The study combined high-throughput TCR immunosequencing, statistical association of individual TCRs with disease status, and machine learning to predict cytomegalovirus infection status. In a later analysis, previously published TCR beta repertoires from about 640 donors were re-analyzed and high-resolution HLA genotyping was added so that TCR occurrence patterns could be studied. The later analysis used no new phenotypic data to find candidate immune exposures, relying instead on TCR beta sequences and their occurrence across donors. An earlier analysis of 587 of the donors applied high-throughput TCR beta sequencing to assess whether each TCR beta V gene segment acted as functional or pseudogenic. Donor age, sex, ethnicity and CMV serostatus were compiled together with the repertoire data. A later genetic analysis used genome-wide SNP genotypes for about three fifths of the roughly 700 donors, treating that subset as a discovery cohort. Every repertoire in the discovery cohort had been generated on one and the same sequencing platform. Both class I and class II loci were covered by HLA typing, at four-digit resolution. Typing coverage differed by locus: A, B, C, DRB1 and DQB1 were typed in about 629-630 donors, DQA1 in roughly 500, DPA1 in approximately 600, and DPB1 in approximately 450. A few DR-DQ haplotypes were handled as single units for association and clustering because linkage in the cohort was strong. On average, 235,054 unique TCR beta nucleotide sequences were sequenced per donor among roughly 430 genotyped donors of the cohort, with approximately 18% of those sequences being non-productive. Study-wide conclusions, independent of this receptor: This cohort had only TCR beta chains sequenced, and the lack of alpha or paired-chain data limited which features could be detected. Roughly uniform sequencing depth across donors was assumed in presence/absence analyses, although this assumption may not hold. Some IMGT-functional V segments, including TRBV6-2 and TRBV6-3, could not be told apart with the 87-base-pair reads, so those segments were excluded. When HLA alleles, especially DR and DQ, strongly co-occurred, TCR associations were difficult to assign to individual alleles. According to a later genetic analysis, donors in an Asian-associated ancestry cluster had fewer N-insertions in productive TCRs than the approximately 700-donor mean. In a later analysis, TCR association rates were found to vary across HLA loci, with the most associated TCRs seen for DRB1 alleles and the fewest for HLA-C alleles. V-gene and J-gene trimming of TCR beta chains was associated with a missense DCLRE1C variant in a later genetic analysis, and the association was replicated in an independent cohort. Linkage disequilibrium might explain the correlated functional status among segregating V segments, but an unknown experimental factor could not be excluded. About 17 rarely observed V segments, including chromosome 9 orphons, were excluded from the earlier analysis of some 590 of the donors because counts were too low. An earlier analysis of approximately 590 of the donors showed that most TCR beta V segments appeared in productive rearrangements either about 87% or about 30% of the time, which broadly matched IMGT annotations. In a later analysis, several top co-occurrence clusters were reported to appear linked to parvovirus B19, influenza, CMV and Epstein-Barr virus. It was suggested by the authors that the approach could potentially be generalized to other disease states and immunological phenotypes. A group of highly shared sequence variants was considered likely to be a technical artifact of the sequencing pipeline. Because HLA typing was missing for some donors at each locus, association tests included only the typed subset. In the study, approximately 150 TCR beta chains were listed as associated with cytomegalovirus. A further reported finding was that TCR beta sequences accurately predicted the HLA-A and HLA-B alleles for most subjects in the first cohort. A few of the identified cytomegalovirus-associated TCR beta chains were confirmed in vitro to be specific for cytomegalovirus antigens. According to a later analysis, most CMV-associated TCR beta chains appeared to be HLA-restricted, and the HLA associations seemed to be driven largely by CMV exposure. Specific HLA alleles were associated with 16,951 TCR beta sequences at a false discovery rate of 0.05 in a later analysis. CMV serostatus was the only immune exposure information available for the cohort. While some public TCRs were present in many individuals, most TCR sequences turned up only very rarely across donors. In a later analysis, HLA-associated TCR beta chains showed more clonal expansion and lower generation probabilities than non-associated chains that were equally common. Cytomegalovirus status was reported to be diagnosed by the classifier with high specificity and sensitivity in both the original and validation cohorts.

This clone was seen a few times. What antigen it recognizes has not been identified. Base quality data are lacking; no much larger clone is found one base away. The cohort was made up of about 670 healthy bone marrow donors. Cohort members were all nominally healthy when sampled, although unrecorded immune exposures were likely present. The donor tested CMV seronegative and was one of the 352 seronegative cohort members. A peripheral blood sample was collected from each donor, and TCR beta sequencing was performed on peripheral blood mononuclear cells. The Qiagen DNeasy Blood Extraction Kit was used to extract genomic DNA from the blood cell samples. The CDR3 runs 16 amino acids, cysteine and phenylalanine included. Only the CDR3 portion is preserved as DNA: 48 bases, with reading frame beginning at the first base. Trimming takes 6 bases off V and 2 bases off J; junction bases not matched to a gene: 9. The germline V gene encodes CDR1 MGHDK and CDR2 SYGVNS.

The library relied on the immunoSEQ multiplex PCR assay. The multiplex PCR relied on a mix of 60 forward primers for TCR Vbeta segments and 13 reverse primers for TCR Jbeta segments. Amplification of the CDR3 region of rearranged TCR beta genes was performed with a multiplex PCR assay on genomic DNA. Amplified TCR beta libraries were sequenced as 87-base-pair reads on the Illumina HiSeq System. On the study's bioinformatics: Across the roughly 640 repertoires, a later analysis counted 78 million or so unique TCR beta chains, approximately 10 million of which were shared by at least two donors. To remove PCR and sequencing errors, raw reads were error-corrected and collapsed into unique sequences using a nearest-neighbor algorithm that merged closely related sequences. Alignment of CDR3 sequences to IMGT reference sequences was used to assign V, D and J gene segments. For a sequence to be retained, a match of at least six nucleotides was required to both a V gene segment and a J gene segment. A rearrangement was called productive if the CDR3 had no stop codons and remained in frame with V and J, and every other rearrangement was called non-productive. Following IMGT convention, CDR3 was defined as the stretch from the second conserved V-encoded cysteine up to the conserved J-encoded phenylalanine. Sequences without an unambiguous match to a single V gene segment were excluded from the earlier analysis of about 630 of the donors. In an earlier analysis of a few hundred of the donors, V segments were called functional above 56.7% productive rearrangements and were called segregating when the between-donor standard deviation exceeded 5%. A statistical classification framework was developed to diagnose cytomegalovirus status using the catalog of TCR beta chain sequences. In a later analysis, TCR nucleotide sequences were compared against IMGT/GENE-DB human TR gene sequences so that V and J genes could be assigned. In a later analysis, CDR3 sequences and most-parsimonious VDJ recombination scenarios were assigned using the TCRdist pipeline. In a later analysis, every TCR beta chain was defined by the combination of its CDR3 amino acid sequence and its V-gene family, and reads without a unique V-gene family were dropped. A later analysis removed nearly 600 highly shared, low-generation-probability nucleotide sequences to deal with suspected cross-contamination and a sequencing artifact. In a later analysis, a clonal expansion index was calculated for each public chain from normalized within-repertoire ranks of inferred template counts. In a later analysis, generation probabilities were computed with a VDJ recombination model fitted to out-of-frame rearrangements, and the resulting probabilities were checked against IGoR. In a later analysis, TCR-TCR, TCR-HLA and TCR-CMV co-occurrence was scored with hypergeometric tests, and a repertoire-size bias correction was applied to TCR pairs. In a later analysis, false discovery rates were estimated by permuting HLA or CMV assignments 20 times. In a later analysis, co-occurring TCRs were grouped with DBSCAN, and TCRdist sequence similarity was added when clustering was performed within HLA-allele-positive subsets. Repertoires with fewer than 30,000 or more than 120,000 public chains, plus five repertoires with anomalous nucleotide sharing, were excluded from co-occurrence clustering. TCRdb provides this immuneACCESS table in a form limited to in-frame rearrangements. Some clones are lacking; in checked studies, under half of them reflect an unresolved V gene, and why the rest are absent is not known. D and trimming come from the DNA, and the V and J calls and clone size come from that table. The sample table contains roughly 200,000 clones; only one count was recorded for approximately 80% of them. The top ten hold roughly 0.7% of the sample.

The rearrangement combines TRBV25-1 with TRBJ2-1; 8 nucleotides in the junction match TRBD2. Sequenced sample: PBMCs. This clonotype was obtained from a boy younger than 18 in good health and CMV-seronegative. CDR3 sequence: CASRAVAGGPYNEQFF. The DNA sequence is given as TGTGCCAGCAGGGCCGTGGCGGGAGGTCCCTACAATGAGCAGTTCTTC.